The T cell receptor (beta chain) described here comes from a study of PD-1 blockade in classical Hodgkin lymphoma. Worth noting for this clone: Its antigen is not identified.

Study-wide results and caveats: It was reported that newly diagnosed patients had less baseline TCR diversity than healthy donors. Those starting nivolumab under 1 year post-ASCT were excluded.

After autologous stem cell transplantation all patients relapsed, and prior brentuximab vedotin exposure differed between cohorts. Best response was recorded as complete response, partial response or progressive disease. Trimming cost V 2 bases and J 6 bases, with 8 bases left between them. The germline V gene encodes CDR1 SGHTA and CDR2 FQGTGA. CDR3 length: 13 amino acids. Clones were read by immunoSEQ multiplex PCR, and TCRdb kept only the in-frame ones, dropping some. This sample has roughly 40,000 clones; about 90% occur once, and the top ten carry 9%. The clonotype was recovered from a human donor with classical Hodgkin lymphoma. V and J are TRBV7-3 and TRBJ1-5; TRBD1 might be the D (5 bases). Sequenced here: peripheral blood mononuclear cells (PBMCs), sampled at baseline. The CDR3 sequence is CASSLAGGQPQHF. The CDR3 DNA reads TGTGCCAGCAGCTTAGCCGGGGGTCAGCCCCAGCATTTT.